The 24 T cell receptor beta chains presented below share a single source sample, sequenced in a study of read filtering for tumor transcriptome and immune sequencing. Molecular barcoded adaptors covering alpha/delta and beta/gamma chains were used on roughly 400 ng RNA. TCRdb reanalysed the reads using MiXCR and keeps one entry per CDR3 protein. The sample shows 100,000 to 150,000 distinct CDR3 sequences, roughly 13% of them seen only once. Material: a population of CD138-negative cells sorted from bone marrow. The receptors come from a donor aged 40 or older with multiple myeloma.

This clonotype showed up many times. CDR3 protein: CASSLTGVGSNEQFF. The CDR3 nucleotides are TGCGCCAGCAGCTTGACAGGGGTGGGTTCCAATGAGCAGTTCTTC. The chain uses TRBV5-1 and TRBJ2-1; 7 nucleotides agree with TRBD1. This CDR3 is 15 amino acids long. Trimming removed 1 base from V and 6 bases from J; junction bases left unmatched: 7. The germline V gene has CDR1 SGHRS and CDR2 YFSETQ. The entire variable domain, with the rest obtained from reference TRBV5-1 and TRBJ2-1, is as follows: KAGVTQTPRYLIKTRGQQVTLSCSPISGHRSVSWYQQTPGQGLQFLFEYFSETQRNKGNFPGRFSGRQFSNSRSEMNVSTLELGDSALYLCASSLTGVGSNEQFFGPGTRLTVL.

This clonotype was counted at least ten times. The chain joins TRBV6-5 to TRBJ2-5; 7 bases map to TRBD1. Unmatched junction bases numbered 2, after V lost 2 bases and J lost 2 bases. There are 14 residues in the CDR3. The germline CDR1 and CDR2 sequences are MNHEY and SVGAGI. The CDR3 region is CASSYRDRQETQYF. The CDR3 coding sequence is TGTGCCAGCAGTTACCGGGACAGACAAGAGACCCAGTACTTC.

This clonotype was seen ten or more times. V usage is TRBV20-1 and J usage is TRBJ1-5; D uncertain. Germline CDR1 DFQATT, CDR2 SNEGSKA (reference sequence). V was shortened by 3 bases and J by 2 bases, with 14 bases between the two germline ends. The CDR3 totals 15 residues. In DNA form, the CDR3 reads TGCAGTGCTAGTGGATCCAGCGGTGGCAATCAGCCCCAGCATTTT. It yields the protein CSASGSSGGNQPQHF.

In this sample, this clonotype turned up many times. The chain is built from TRBV11-2 and TRBJ2-1; 7 nucleotides align to TRBD2. This CDR3 has 14 residues. Looked up from germline, CDR1 is SGHAT and CDR2 is FQNNGV. The ends lost 1 base at V and 3 bases at J; junction bases unmatched: 0. CDR3 residues: CASSLAGGYNEQFF. CDR3 nucleotides: TGTGCCAGCAGCTTAGCGGGAGGCTACAATGAGCAGTTCTTC.

This clonotype was seen repeatedly, ten times or more. The chain's CDR3 is CAWSVRGLAVYNEQFF. The CDR3 DNA follows: TGTGCCTGGAGTGTACGCGGACTAGCGGTTTACAATGAGCAGTTCTTC. The gene calls are TRBV30 and TRBJ2-1; 10 bases line up with TRBD2. Germline values: CDR1 GTSNPN, CDR2 SVGIG (reference sequence). V was clipped by 0 bases and J by 4 bases; unmatched bases: 6. There are 16 residues in the CDR3.

Points on this clonotype: Germline and junction disagree at one end, which may indicate a read error. This rearrangement joins TRBV25-1 to TRBJ2-1; D not certain. The CDR3 length is 11 residues. Looked up from germline, CDR1 is MGHDK and CDR2 is SYGVNS. CDR3 sequence: CASSIYSEQLF. CDR3 nucleotide sequence: TGTGCCAGCAGTATTTACAGTGAGCAGCTCTTC.

The chain's CDR3 is CASSLRPLNYGYTF. The CDR3 DNA follows: TGTGCCAGCAGTTTAAGGCCGCTTAACTATGGCTACACCTTC. V and J are TRBV27 and TRBJ1-2; D remains ambiguous. The CDR3 consists of 14 residues. Looked up from germline, CDR1 is MNHEY and CDR2 is SMNVEV (reference sequence). V lost 2 bases and J 1 base, leaving 8 bases between the germline ends.

This clonotype appeared many times. The V call is TRBV29-1, the J call TRBJ2-1; D is unclear. V was cut by 3 bases and J by 2 bases, with 17 bases left in between. This CDR3 is 16 amino acids long. The germline V gene encodes CDR1 SQVTM and CDR2 ANQGSEA. The CDR3 DNA reads as TGCAGCGTTGACCCGATCTCCCGCCTGGCCTACAATGAGCAGTTCTTC. Translating it yields CSVDPISRLAYNEQFF.

This clonotype was seen at least ten times. The genes are TRBV29-1 and TRBJ2-1; 9 nucleotides line up with TRBD1. CDR1 is SQVTM, CDR2 ANQGSEA, per germline. This CDR3 is built from 15 residues. Losses at the gene ends were 4 bases for V and 8 bases for J; bases not matched to a gene: 12. The chain's CDR3 is CSVAIRDRVVDEQFF. CDR3 bases: TGCAGCGTTGCCATCCGGGACAGGGTGGTGGATGAGCAGTTCTTC.

Concerning this clonotype itself: One end of the junction fails to match germline, which may point to a read error. The chain combines TRBV2 with TRBJ1-5, with no clear D. The germline gives CDR1 SNHLY, CDR2 FYNNEI. The CDR3 has 15 residues. CDR3 sequence: CASSLRWGSIQPQRF. DNA of the CDR3: TGTGCCAGCAGCCTACGGTGGGGTAGCATTCAGCCCCAGCGTTTT. Full variable domain (remainder filled in from reference TRBV2 and TRBJ1-5): EPEVTQTPSHQVTQMGQEVILRCVPISNHLYFYWYRQILGQKVEFLVSFYNNEISEKSEIFDDQFSVERPDGSNFTLKIRSTKLEDSAMYFCASSLRWGSIQPQRFGDGTRLSIL.

This clonotype has a single count. Possible read error: a much larger clone is one base away. The chain is built from TRBV5-1 and TRBJ2-5; D call uncertain. The CDR3 has 14 residues. Germline V gene data show CDR1 as SGHRS and CDR2 as YFSETQ. CDR3 DNA: TGCGCCAGCAGCCCTAACTTCAGGAAGGAGACCCCGTACTTC. Its translation: CASSPNFRKETPYF.

Only a few counts were recorded for this clonotype. The chain is built from TRBV12-3 or TRBV12-4 and TRBJ2-2, with D hard to call. The CDR3 is 12 amino acids. Between the trimmed V and J ends, which lost 6 bases and 9 bases, there was a span of 11 bases. The DNA for the CDR3 is TGTGCCAGCAGGACACGGGTCCGGGAGCTGTTTTTT. Translation: CASRTRVRELFF.

This clonotype was counted ten times or more. The chain uses TRBV29-1 and TRBJ1-3; possibly TRBD1 for D (5 bases). The germline CDR1 and CDR2 sequences are SQVTM and ANQGSEA. Trimming took off 1 base at V and 6 bases at J, with 16 bases between the two ends. CDR3 size: 15 residues. The CDR3 is CSVEGGETLENTIYF. The CDR3 bases are TGCAGCGTTGAAGGGGGCGAGACATTGGAAAACACCATATATTTT.

This clonotype is medium-sized by share. This chain joins TRBV29-1 and TRBJ2-1; D is undetermined. Germline lookup yields CDR1 SQVTM and CDR2 ANQGSEA. The CDR3 totals 13 residues. V lost 3 bases and J lost 6, with 12 bases in between. CDR3 coding DNA: TGCAGCGTTGAGGGTCGGTTCTCCAATGAGCAGTTCTTC. Encoded protein: CSVEGRFSNEQFF.

The table lists this clonotype with many counts. This chain connects TRBV6-1 to TRBJ2-2; the D gene is possibly TRBD2 (6 bases). The CDR3 is 14 residues long. V was cut by 7 bases and J by 3 bases, with 12 bases left in between. CDR1 MNHNS and CDR2 SASEGT come from the germline V gene. CDR3 sequence: CASKSQRDTGELFF. The CDR3 nucleotides read TGTGCCAGCAAATCCCAGCGGGACACCGGGGAGCTGTTTTTT.

This clonotype was recorded many times. The V and J genes are TRBV14 and TRBJ1-1; no clear D. CDR1 SGHDN and CDR2 FVKESK come from the germline V gene. Trimming pared 0 bases from V and 3 bases from J, leaving 8 bases between. The CDR3 totals 14 residues. This CDR3 reads CASSQDWVDTEAFF. In DNA form, the CDR3 reads TGTGCCAGCAGCCAAGACTGGGTCGACACTGAAGCTTTCTTT.

This clonotype was picked up many times. The CDR3 DNA follows: TGCAGCGTTGCCAGCGGGGGCAATGAGCAGTTCTTC. This translates into CSVASGGNEQFF. This chain uses TRBV29-1 with TRBJ2-1; 8 bases fit TRBD2. Germline trimming cut 4 bases from V and 6 bases from J; bases unmatched to any gene: 2. CDR1 and CDR2 from the germline V gene are SQVTM and ANQGSEA. The CDR3 consists of 12 residues.

This clonotype showed up many times. The CDR3 bases are TGTGCCAGCAGCCCACAGGGAGATGGAGATACGCAGTATTTT. This codes for CASSPQGDGDTQYF. This rearrangement joins TRBV7-6 to TRBJ2-3, with D possibly matching TRBD1 (6 bases). V was trimmed by 5 bases and J by 5 bases, leaving 14 bases between them. The CDR3 has 14 amino acids. Germline V gives CDR1 SGHVS, CDR2 FNYEAQ.

This clonotype was detected ten times or more. The V call is TRBV7-9, the J call TRBJ2-1; D remains ambiguous. V was pared by 1 base and J by 6 bases, with 19 bases between. This CDR3 spans 17 amino acids. Germline CDR1 is SEHNR and CDR2 is FQNEAQ (reference sequence). The CDR3: CASSLDHPAYYTNEQFF. CDR3 DNA sequence: TGTGCCAGCAGCTTAGACCACCCTGCTTATTATACCAATGAGCAGTTCTTC.

This clonotype was found many times. The V and J genes are TRBV20-1 and TRBJ1-5, with 7 bases matching TRBD1. There are 14 residues in the CDR3. Germline V lookup: CDR1 DFQATT, CDR2 SNEGSKA (reference sequence). The V segment lost 7 bases and the J segment 1 base; nucleotides outside the gene matches: 7. Written as DNA, the CDR3 is TGCAGTGTTCCCGGGACAGAGAGCAATCAGCCCCAGCATTTT. It is translated as CSVPGTESNQPQHF.

There are many counts of this clonotype. V and J are TRBV4-3 and TRBJ1-1; D is undetermined. This CDR3 is built from 17 residues. V dropped 0 bases and J dropped 3 bases, with 17 bases sitting between them. CDR1 and CDR2 from the germline V gene are LGHNA and YSLEER. CDR3: CASSQEPYSAGDTEAFF. The DNA of the CDR3 is TGCGCCAGCAGCCAAGAACCATACTCCGCTGGAGACACTGAAGCTTTCTTT.

There are many counts of this clonotype. The rearrangement joins TRBV29-1 to TRBJ2-3, with TRBD2 matching over 11 bases. The V and J ends lost 8 bases and 0 bases, in that order; junction bases with no gene match: 7. Looked up from germline, CDR1 is SQVTM and CDR2 is ANQGSEA. This CDR3 is built from 15 residues. The CDR3 region is CSSTGTSGSTDTQYF. DNA for the CDR3: TGCAGCTCTACCGGGACTAGCGGAAGCACAGATACGCAGTATTTT.

This chain joins TRBV29-1 and TRBJ1-1; D gene uncertain. This CDR3 is built from 13 residues. Trimming cost V 6 bases and J 0 bases, with 11 bases left between them. Germline CDR1 reads SQVTM; CDR2 reads ANQGSEA. CDR3 sequence reads: CSVVVSVNTEAFF. In DNA, the CDR3 is TGCAGCGTGGTGGTTTCAGTGAACACTGAAGCTTTCTTT.

This clonotype was observed a few times. In DNA form, the CDR3 reads TGCAGTGCTAGTCCCGACACGGGAGCTTTCTTT. It codes for CSASPDTGAFF. This chain uses TRBV20-1 with TRBJ1-1, with D unresolved. This CDR3 has 11 residues. V lost 3 bases to trimming and J lost 10 bases, with 12 bases between them. Germline loops: CDR1 DFQATT, CDR2 SNEGSKA (reference sequence).